One sample yielded the 26 T cell receptor beta chains listed below, sequenced in a study of cytotoxic CD8 clonotypes in ibrutinib-treated CLL. Repertoires were generated with immunoSEQ multiplex PCR, while TCRdb's copy carries only in-frame clones and drops some. Here the sample spans 150,000 to 200,000 clones, over 75% being singletons. Sequencing was performed on PBMCs, taken at disease progression, from a patient treated with ibrutinib. Every receptor here comes from a human donor with chronic lymphocytic leukemia.

The count of this clone is one. The rearrangement joins TRBV19 to TRBJ1-2, with D hard to call. The CDR3 is 13 residues long. V dropped 10 bases and J dropped 2 bases, with 14 bases sitting between them. Germline V gives CDR1 LNHDA, CDR2 SQIVND (reference sequence). The CDR3 sequence: CATWVTGNYGYTF. The CDR3 DNA reads TGTGCCACGTGGGTCACGGGGAACTATGGCTACACCTTC.

This chain uses TRBV5-3 with TRBJ2-3; 9 bases fit TRBD2. TRBV5-3 is classed as an ORF, of uncertain function. The CDR3 extends over 16 amino acids. V trimming: 3 bases; J trimming: 1 base; junction bases outside the gene matches: 6. The CDR3 coding sequence is TGTGCCAGAAGCTCCCCGGGACTAGCTGGCACAGATACGCAGTATTTT. Encoded protein: CARSSPGLAGTDTQYF.

The V and J genes are TRBV28 and TRBJ2-7; 9 bases agree with TRBD1. The CDR3 length is 13 residues. Trimming removed 9 bases from V and 1 base from J; junction bases left unmatched: 4. Germline CDR1 is MDHEN and CDR2 is SYDVKM. For the CDR3, the DNA is TGTGCCAGTGGACAGGGGAGTTCCTACGAGCAGTACTTC. Amino acid sequence: CASGQGSSYEQYF. Combining the CDR3 with reference TRBV28 and TRBJ2-7 gives the whole variable domain DVKVTQSSRYLVKRTGEKVFLECVQDMDHENMFWYRQDPGLGLRLIYFSYDVKMKEKGDIPEGYSVSREKKERFSLILESASTNQTSMYLCASGQGSSYEQYFGPGTRLTVT.

The rearrangement joins TRBV9 to TRBJ1-2; 7 bases fit TRBD1. This CDR3 spans 15 amino acids. V was clipped by 3 bases and J by 4 bases; unmatched bases: 9. Germline V CDR1 and CDR2: SGDLS, YYNGEE. The CDR3 loop is CASSGIDRASYGYTF. In DNA, the CDR3 is TGTGCCAGCAGCGGAATTGACAGGGCTTCCTATGGCTACACCTTC.

J is TRBJ2-7 and V is TRBV7-9; 7 bases match TRBD1. V lost 5 bases and J lost 1; bases outside the gene matches: 8. The CDR3 has 15 residues. Per germline, CDR1 SEHNR and CDR2 FQNEAQ (reference sequence). The CDR3 protein is CASSRQGTGSYEQYF. In nucleotides, the CDR3 is TGTGCCAGCAGCCGACAGGGAACGGGGTCCTACGAGCAGTACTTC.

The V call is TRBV28, the J call TRBJ1-2, with unresolved D. Trimming shortened V by 1 base and J by 5 bases, and 2 bases separated the two germline ends. The CDR3 consists of 11 residues. Germline CDR1 MDHEN, CDR2 SYDVKM. The DNA of the CDR3 is TGTGCCAGCAGTTTATCTTATGGCTACACCTTC. Its protein product is CASSLSYGYTF.

The gene calls are TRBV7-8 and TRBJ2-2, with 7 bases identical to TRBD2. J gave up 4 bases and V 7 bases, and 9 bases lay outside the gene matches. Germline V gene sequence: CDR1 SGHVS, CDR2 FQNEAQ. This CDR3 is built from 15 residues. The CDR3 DNA is TGTGCCAGCACCGAGCGGGATGGGGGCACCGGGGAGCTGTTTTTT. It specifies CASTERDGGTGELFF.

The chain uses TRBV18 and TRBJ1-5; tentative D call: TRBD1 (6 bases). The V gene lost 3 bases and the J gene lost 6 bases, with 18 bases spanning the gap. The length of the CDR3 is 16 residues. CDR1 and CDR2 (germline): KGHSH, LQKENI. CDR3 in DNA: TGTGCCAGCTCACCTCCTGATATGGGGGCGGGTCAGCCCCAGCATTTT. Translating gives CASSPPDMGAGQPQHF.

The chain carries TRBV28 and TRBJ2-3; D call uncertain. The V end lost 3 bases, the J end lost 2 bases, and 9 bases lay between the germline ends. Germline CDR1 MDHEN, CDR2 SYDVKM. This CDR3 is 14 amino acids long. CDR3 sequence: CASSFSYFTDTQYF. The CDR3 coding sequence is TGTGCCAGCAGTTTCTCATATTTCACAGATACGCAGTATTTT.

This sequence joins TRBV18 and TRBJ1-1; D gene ambiguous. The CDR3 extends over 15 amino acids. V dropped 1 base and J dropped 1 base, with 10 bases sitting between them. Germline lookup yields CDR1 KGHSH and CDR2 LQKENI. Written as DNA, the CDR3 is TGTGCCAGCTCACCACTCAACGCGGGGAACACTGAAGCTTTCTTT. Translation gives CASSPLNAGNTEAFF.

The chain recombines TRBV6-4 with TRBJ1-2, with D hard to call. V gave up 2 bases and J gave up 5 bases, with 9 bases separating them. The CDR3 contains 13 residues. The germline V gene has CDR1 MRHNA and CDR2 SNTAGT. The CDR3 is CASSDGEGYGYTF. The DNA of the CDR3 is TGTGCCAGCAGTGACGGGGAAGGGTATGGCTACACCTTC.

The chain combines TRBV27 with TRBJ1-4; D call uncertain. Between the trimmed V and J ends, which lost 3 bases and 0 bases, there was a span of 11 bases. CDR3 length equals 16 residues. Looked up from germline, CDR1 is MNHEY and CDR2 is SMNVEV (reference sequence). CDR3 DNA: TGTGCCAGCAGTTTCCTTCGACCCCCAACTAATGAAAAACTGTTTTTT. This gives the protein CASSFLRPPTNEKLFF.

The rearrangement joins TRBV5-1 to TRBJ1-2, with 9 positions matching TRBD1. With V trimmed by 0 bases and J by 3 bases, 6 bases remained unmatched. Germline V gives CDR1 SGHRS, CDR2 YFSETQ. This CDR3 contains 16 residues. The CDR3 reads CASSLDAGQGYYGYTF. DNA of the CDR3: TGCGCCAGCAGCTTGGACGCGGGACAGGGTTACTATGGCTACACCTTC.

The rearrangement links TRBV5-6 to TRBJ1-2; the D is unclear. The CDR3 spans 13 residues. The germline CDR1 and CDR2 sequences are SGHDT and YYEEEE. V gave up 2 bases and J gave up 0 bases, with 5 bases separating them. CDR3: CASSFPANYGYTF. The CDR3 DNA sequence: TGTGCCAGCAGCTTCCCAGCTAACTATGGCTACACCTTC.

This clone was recorded a few times. The rearrangement uses TRBV19 and TRBJ1-4; perhaps TRBD1 as D (6 bases). Germline-derived CDR1 and CDR2 are LNHDA and SQIVND (reference sequence). CDR3 size: 13 residues. V shed 6 bases and J shed 6 bases, with 11 bases lying between them. In DNA form, the CDR3 reads TGTGCCAGTAGCGACAGGCTGGATGAAAAACTGTTTTTT. Its protein product is CASSDRLDEKLFF.

This clone was found once. The V and J genes are TRBV6-6 and TRBJ2-3; TRBD2 matches 11 bases. This CDR3 is 16 amino acids long. J was trimmed by 1 base and V by 4 bases; bases with no gene match: 4. Germline V gene sequence: CDR1 MNHNY, CDR2 SVGAGI (reference sequence). CDR3 residues: CASSSEGLAGTDTQYF. The CDR3 region has the DNA TGTGCCAGCAGTTCCGAGGGACTAGCGGGCACAGATACGCAGTATTTT.

The rearrangement joins TRBV6-5 to TRBJ2-2; D remains ambiguous. The CDR3 loop spans 14 amino acids. Per germline, CDR1 MNHEY and CDR2 SVGAGI. Trimming pared 2 bases from V and 6 bases from J, leaving 10 bases between. The CDR3 coding sequence is TGTGCCAGCAGTTACGGGTTGGGTTCCGGGGAGCTGTTTTTT. It translates to CASSYGLGSGELFF.

V and J are TRBV19 and TRBJ2-7, with a tentative D call TRBD1 (6 bases). The germline V and J ends were trimmed by 6 bases and 8 bases, with 29 bases remaining between them. This CDR3 region has 17 residues. Germline V lookup: CDR1 LNHDA, CDR2 SQIVND (reference sequence). The CDR3 DNA sequence: TGTGCCAGTAGCTTTTCCGGACAGCCATACGAAGGTGTGCAGCAGTACTTC. It yields the protein CASSFSGQPYEGVQQYF.

This chain connects TRBV2 to TRBJ2-1; 10 bases fit TRBD2. Germline V gene data show CDR1 as SNHLY and CDR2 as FYNNEI. Losses at the gene ends were 2 bases for V and 2 bases for J; bases not matched to a gene: 6. The CDR3 loop spans 17 amino acids. CDR3 in DNA: TGTGCCAGCAGTGAACTAGCGGGGGCGTTCCCCTACAATGAGCAGTTCTTC. This encodes CASSELAGAFPYNEQFF.

The count of this clone is one. V is TRBV18 and J is TRBJ2-7; D uncertain. Trimming removed 1 base at V and 6 bases at J, with 10 bases between. The CDR3 is made up of 13 amino acids. Germline assignment: CDR1 KGHSH and CDR2 LQKENI. CDR3 amino acids: CASSPLREGEQYF. Here the CDR3 DNA reads TGTGCCAGCTCACCACTTAGGGAAGGCGAGCAGTACTTC.

The chain recombines TRBV27 with TRBJ1-2; the D gene is possibly TRBD1 (5 bases). This CDR3 comprises 14 residues. The germline gives CDR1 MNHEY, CDR2 SMNVEV (reference sequence). With 5 bases removed from V and 4 bases from J, the gap between germline ends came to 14 bases. The CDR3 bases are TGTGCCAGCAGTCCCCTCCAGGGCAGCTATGGCTACACCTTC. Amino acids: CASSPLQGSYGYTF.

The chain links TRBV5-1 to TRBJ2-7; 8 bases align to TRBD1. V shed 4 bases and J 9 bases; nucleotides not matched to a gene: 18. Germline assignment: CDR1 SGHRS and CDR2 YFSETQ. The CDR3 runs to 16 residues. The CDR3 loop is CASSPEPGGPSYGQYF. In DNA form, the CDR3 reads TGCGCCAGCAGCCCGGAGCCAGGGGGCCCTTCTTATGGGCAGTACTTC.

This clone was observed a handful of times. This chain connects TRBV4-1 to TRBJ2-3, with D possibly called TRBD1 or TRBD2 (5 bases each). Trimming shortened V by 4 bases and J by 0 bases, and 11 bases separated the two germline ends. CDR3 length: 15 residues. In germline, CDR1 is MGHRA, CDR2 YSYEKL. DNA of the CDR3: TGCGCCAGCAGCCGGGACGCTGCTAGCACAGATACGCAGTATTTT. Translating gives CASSRDAASTDTQYF.

The V call is TRBV6-5, the J call TRBJ2-1, with D possibly being TRBD2 (5 bases). This CDR3 is built from 15 residues. Trimming took 5 bases from V and 6 from J, leaving 17 bases between them. Germline V CDR1 and CDR2: MNHEY, SVGAGI. CDR3 sequence (DNA): TGTGCCAGCAGTGTGAAACTAGTTGTTGCCAATGAGCAGTTCTTC. It yields the protein CASSVKLVVANEQFF.

V usage is TRBV29-1 and J usage is TRBJ1-2; D gene ambiguous. CDR3 length: 8 amino acids. Germline V gene lookup returns CDR1 SQVTM and CDR2 ANQGSEA. V was pared by 5 bases and J by 7 bases, with 2 bases between. The CDR3 sequence: CSVLGYTF. CDR3 DNA sequence: TGCAGCGTTCTTGGCTACACCTTC.

In this sample, this clone turned up a few times. This sequence joins TRBV19 and TRBJ1-2; D remains ambiguous. The CDR3 has 12 amino acids. Germline CDR1 reads LNHDA; CDR2 reads SQIVND (reference sequence). Trimming removed 7 bases from V and 4 bases from J, with 10 bases in between. The CDR3 loop is CASTVRSYGYTF. CDR3 coding DNA: TGTGCCAGTACCGTCAGGAGCTATGGCTACACCTTC. The variable domain in full, completed from reference TRBV19 and TRBJ1-2, reads DGGITQSPKYLFRKEGQNVTLSCEQNLNHDAMYWYRQDPGQGLRLIYYSQIVNDFQKGDIAEGYSVSREKKESFPLTVTSAQKNPTAFYLCASTVRSYGYTFGSGTRLTVV.